This TCR beta chain was sequenced during a study of blood T cell repertoires in COVID-19. Study at large: The origin of the acute and convalescent COVID-19 samples was the United States, Italy and Spain. PBMCs, B-cell-depleted T cells, or T cells provided the cDNA or gDNA that made up the material.

Authors' data handling: Amplification of reference gene primers provided the estimated nucleated cell counts. Assay: immunoSEQ multiplex PCR; the TCRdb copy retains only in-frame clones and omits some. That table is the source of V, J and clone size, and D and trimming were worked out from the DNA. The sample has 77,000 or so clones; about four fifths are singletons. Trimming cost V 4 bases and J 10 bases, with 15 bases left between them. CDR3 length equals 14 residues. The gene calls are TRBV5-7 and TRBJ1-6; tentatively, D is TRBD1 (5 bases). TRBV5-7 is an open reading frame whose function is uncertain. Sequences were obtained from peripheral blood. This receptor was taken from a woman aged 80 or over with active or convalescent COVID-19. CDR3 nucleotide sequence: TGTGCCAGCAGCGGGGCAGGGCGCGGATCACCCCTCCACTTT. Its translation: CASSGAGRGSPLHF.